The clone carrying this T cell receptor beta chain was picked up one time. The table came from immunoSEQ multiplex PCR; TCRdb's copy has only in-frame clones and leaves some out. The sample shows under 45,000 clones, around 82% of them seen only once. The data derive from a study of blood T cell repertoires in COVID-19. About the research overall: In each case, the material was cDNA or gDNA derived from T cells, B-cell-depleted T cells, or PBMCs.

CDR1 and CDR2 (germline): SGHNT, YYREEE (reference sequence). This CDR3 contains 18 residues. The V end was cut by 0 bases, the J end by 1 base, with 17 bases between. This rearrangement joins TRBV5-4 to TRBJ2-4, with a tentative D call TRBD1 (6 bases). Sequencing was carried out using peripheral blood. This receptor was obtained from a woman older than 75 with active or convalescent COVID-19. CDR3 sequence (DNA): TGTGCCAGCAGCTTGGATACCGCCTTAGACAGGGCCAAAAACATTCAGTACTTC. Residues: CASSLDTALDRAKNIQYF. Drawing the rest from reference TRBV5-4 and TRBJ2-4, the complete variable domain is ETGVTQSPTHLIKTRGQQVTLRCSSQSGHNTVSWYQQALGQGPQFIFQYYREEENGRGNFPPRFSGLQFPNYSSELNVNALELDDSALYLCASSLDTALDRAKNIQYFGAGTRLSVL.